This entry lists 26 T cell receptor beta chains sequenced from one sample in a study of OX40 agonist ivuxolimab in advanced cancers. Produced via immunoSEQ multiplex PCR; TCRdb's table is partial and in-frame only. The sample includes under 50,000 clones, approximately 92% of them seen just once. Sequencing was performed on CD4+ or CD8+ T cells sorted from blood, taken in a trial of the OX40 agonist ivuxolimab. These receptors were taken from an adult with an advanced solid tumor such as melanoma, head and neck, liver or kidney cancer.

The rearrangement uses TRBV5-4 and TRBJ2-7; D gene uncertain. The V and J ends lost 0 bases and 11 bases respectively, with 6 bases between them. The CDR3 is made up of 10 amino acids. The germline gives CDR1 SGHNT, CDR2 YYREEE (reference sequence). The CDR3 nucleotides are TGTGCCAGCAGCTTGGTGATGGAGTACGTC. Translated: CASSLVMEYV.

V and J are TRBV7-9 and TRBJ2-7; 9 bases line up with TRBD1. V trimming: 4 bases; J trimming: 6 bases; junction bases outside the gene matches: 4. The CDR3 runs 13 residues. Germline V gene sequence: CDR1 SEHNR, CDR2 FQNEAQ (reference sequence). This CDR3 reads CASSWTGVGEQYF. CDR3 nucleotide sequence: TGTGCCAGCAGCTGGACAGGGGTGGGCGAGCAGTACTTC. Full variable domain (remainder filled in from reference TRBV7-9 and TRBJ2-7): DTGVSQNPRHKITKRGQNVTFRCDPISEHNRLYWYRQTLGQGPEFLTYFQNEAQLEKSRLLSDRFSAERPKGSFSTLEIQRTEQGDSAMYLCASSWTGVGEQYFGPGTRLTVT.

The chain uses TRBV10-3 and TRBJ2-7, with D tentatively TRBD1 (6 bases). Per the germline V gene, CDR1 is ENHRY and CDR2 is SYGVKD. V was trimmed by 0 bases and J by 5 bases, leaving 8 bases between them. The CDR3 sequence is 13 residues long. This CDR3 reads CAISESHRDEQYV. In DNA form, the CDR3 reads TGTGCCATCAGTGAGTCGCACAGGGACGAGCAGTACGTC.

This chain connects TRBV9 to TRBJ1-3; 7 nucleotides agree with TRBD1. CDR3 size: 16 residues. The V segment lost 3 bases and the J segment 1 base; nucleotides outside the gene matches: 7. Germline lookup yields CDR1 SGDLS and CDR2 YYNGEE. The CDR3: CASSARDRLSGNTIYF. The CDR3 nucleotides are TGTGCCAGCAGCGCTAGGGACAGACTTTCTGGAAACACCATATATTTT. Drawing the rest from reference TRBV9 and TRBJ1-3, the complete variable domain is DSGVTQTPKHLITATGQRVTLRCSPRSGDLSVYWYQQSLDQGLQFLIQYYNGEERAKGNILERFSAQQFPDLHSELNLSSLELGDSALYFCASSARDRLSGNTIYFGEGSWLTVV.

The rearrangement links TRBV9 to TRBJ2-5; 10 positions agree with TRBD2. With 0 bases clipped from V and 6 bases from J, the junction kept 5 bases outside the gene matches. Germline lookup yields CDR1 SGDLS and CDR2 YYNGEE. CDR3 size: 15 residues. The CDR3 DNA is TGTGCCAGCAGCGTAGACAGCGGGAGGGCCAAGACCCAGTACTTC. Translating it yields CASSVDSGRAKTQYF.

The genes are TRBV7-8 and TRBJ1-2; TRBD1 matches at 8 bases. The CDR3 extends over 13 amino acids. Germline V lookup: CDR1 SGHVS, CDR2 FQNEAQ. Germline trimming cut 5 bases from V and 5 bases from J; bases unmatched to any gene: 4. The CDR3 region has the DNA TGTGCCAGCAGCCAATACAGGGGGTATGGCTACACCTTC. It specifies CASSQYRGYGYTF.

The chain recombines TRBV29-1 with TRBJ2-7, with 10 bases identical to TRBD1. The CDR3 sequence is 17 residues long. J lost 2 bases, V lost 0 bases, and 10 bases had no gene match. The germline gives CDR1 SQVTM, CDR2 ANQGSEA. The CDR3 region has the DNA TGCAGCGTTGAAGATAAGGGGACAGGGGCTACGACCTACGAGCAGTACTTC. This sequence encodes CSVEDKGTGATTYEQYF.

This clone is a singleton in its sample. The V gene is TRBV9, the J gene TRBJ2-2; a weak D match, TRBD2 (5 bases). Germline V CDR1 and CDR2: SGDLS, YYNGEE. CDR3 length: 15 residues. V shed 5 bases and J shed 0 bases, with 11 bases lying between them. The CDR3 nucleotides read TGTGCCAGCAGTTCAAGCGGCCCGAACACCGGGGAGCTGTTTTTT. Translating gives CASSSSGPNTGELFF.

This chain links TRBV14 with TRBJ2-2; 9 bases are shared with TRBD2. The CDR3 sequence is 18 residues long. Looked up from germline, CDR1 is SGHDN and CDR2 is FVKESK. Unmatched junction bases numbered 12, after V lost 3 bases and J lost 4 bases. This chain's CDR3 is CASSQWGLAGGFTGELFF. CDR3 nucleotides: TGTGCCAGCAGCCAGTGGGGCCTCGCGGGAGGGTTCACCGGGGAGCTGTTTTTT. The complete variable domain, with remaining parts taken from reference TRBV14 and TRBJ2-2, reads EAGVTQFPSHSVIEKGQTVTLRCDPISGHDNLYWYRRVMGKEIKFLLHFVKESKQDESGMPNNRFLAERTGGTYSTLKVQPAELEDSGVYFCASSQWGLAGGFTGELFFGEGSRLTVL.

The J gene is TRBJ2-1, the V gene TRBV10-3; 9 positions match TRBD2. The CDR3 totals 16 residues. CDR1 and CDR2 from the germline V gene are ENHRY and SYGVKD. After removal of 10 bases from V and 8 bases from J, the junction contained 18 bases not matched to a gene. The CDR3 loop is CATRGGREGLGDEQFF. The CDR3 coding sequence is TGTGCCACCCGAGGGGGGCGGGAGGGCCTGGGCGATGAGCAGTTCTTC.

This chain links TRBV5-4 with TRBJ2-7, with D uncertain. The germline gives CDR1 SGHNT, CDR2 YYREEE (reference sequence). V lost 0 bases to trimming and J lost 0 bases, with 13 bases between them. This CDR3 comprises 16 residues. The CDR3 is CASSLGGGTNSYEQYF. CDR3 coding DNA: TGTGCCAGCAGCTTGGGAGGCGGAACGAACTCCTACGAGCAGTACTTC.

The genes are TRBV2 and TRBJ1-1; 8 bases are a match to TRBD1. Germline V lookup: CDR1 SNHLY, CDR2 FYNNEI. The CDR3 consists of 15 residues. With V trimmed by 1 base and J by 1 base, 2 bases remained unmatched. CDR3 nucleotide sequence: TGTGCCAGCAGTGAAGGGACAGGGTGGAACACTGAAGCTTTCTTT. Its translation is CASSEGTGWNTEAFF.

The V call is TRBV7-8, the J call TRBJ2-5; D may be TRBD1 or TRBD2 (5 bases each). The CDR3 consists of 19 residues. Germline V CDR1 and CDR2: SGHVS, FQNEAQ. Trimming pared 1 base from V and 0 bases from J, leaving 21 bases between. The CDR3 region is CASSLVGWGNEMDQETQYF. The DNA of the CDR3 is TGTGCCAGCAGCTTAGTGGGGTGGGGGAATGAAATGGACCAAGAGACCCAGTACTTC.

The chain links TRBV30 to TRBJ2-1, with D possibly being TRBD1 (6 bases). V lost 2 bases and J 8 bases, leaving 10 bases between the germline ends. This CDR3 is built from 12 residues. The germline CDR1 and CDR2 sequences are GTSNPN and SVGIG (reference sequence). Written as DNA, the CDR3 is TGTGCCTGGAGTTCCACAGGGTATGAGCAGTTCTTC. It codes for CAWSSTGYEQFF.

This chain connects TRBV7-8 to TRBJ2-7; D gene ambiguous. Germline V CDR1 and CDR2: SGHVS, FQNEAQ. This CDR3 is 18 amino acids long. V dropped 4 bases and J dropped 3 bases, with 25 bases sitting between them. The CDR3 bases are TGTGCCAGCAGCTACCCTATATATCCACATCCCCAGGACTACGAGCAGTACTTC. This encodes CASSYPIYPHPQDYEQYF.

The genes are TRBV27 and TRBJ1-5, with a weak D call TRBD1 (6 bases). Trimming removed 4 bases from V and 1 base from J, with 17 bases in between. The CDR3 runs to 17 residues. Germline V CDR1 and CDR2: MNHEY, SMNVEV (reference sequence). The CDR3 region is CASSSNLQGPSNQPQHF. The CDR3 bases are TGTGCCAGCAGTTCCAACCTACAGGGCCCCAGCAATCAGCCCCAGCATTTT.

This rearrangement joins TRBV7-2 to TRBJ2-3; no definite D call. The V end was cut by 0 bases, the J end by 2 bases, with 6 bases between. The CDR3 loop spans 14 amino acids. In germline, CDR1 is SGHTA, CDR2 FQGNSA. The CDR3 reads CASSLAGYTDTQYF. The CDR3 DNA reads as TGTGCCAGCAGCTTAGCGGGATACACAGATACGCAGTATTTT.

This chain joins TRBV19 and TRBJ2-1; 10 bases agree with TRBD2. V gave up 6 bases and J gave up 5 bases; unmatched junction bases: 7. The CDR3 is 15 residues long. CDR1 LNHDA and CDR2 SQIVND come from the germline V gene (reference sequence). CDR3: CASRTGTSVHNEQFF. DNA for the CDR3: TGTGCCAGTAGAACCGGGACTAGCGTACACAATGAGCAGTTCTTC. Supplemented by reference TRBV19 and TRBJ2-1, the full variable domain reads DGGITQSPKYLFRKEGQNVTLSCEQNLNHDAMYWYRQDPGQGLRLIYYSQIVNDFQKGDIAEGYSVSREKKESFPLTVTSAQKNPTAFYLCASRTGTSVHNEQFFGPGTRLTVL.

Here the CDR3 reads CASSPTGGQNTGELFF. The DNA for the CDR3 is TGTGCCAGCAGCCCGACAGGGGGCCAGAACACCGGGGAGCTGTTTTTT. The genes are TRBV9 and TRBJ2-2, with TRBD1 identical over 10 bases. The V gene end was trimmed by 4 bases and the J gene end by 1 base; junction bases not matched to a gene: 4. The CDR3 consists of 16 residues. CDR1 and CDR2 from the germline V gene are SGDLS and YYNGEE.

The J gene is TRBJ1-5, the V gene TRBV2; D is uncertain. Germline V lookup: CDR1 SNHLY, CDR2 FYNNEI. The CDR3 consists of 13 residues. The V and J ends lost 6 bases and 5 bases respectively, with 11 bases between them. The CDR3, as DNA: TGTGCCAGCAGCGACATGTCCCATCAGCCCCAGCATTTT. Residues: CASSDMSHQPQHF.

This sequence joins TRBV6-1 and TRBJ2-3; D is possibly TRBD2 (7 bases). The CDR3 consists of 16 residues. Germline-derived CDR1 and CDR2 are MNHNS and SASEGT. Trimming left V 4 bases short and J 0 bases short, with 14 bases between. The CDR3 loop is CASSVLRGASTDTQYF. The CDR3 coding sequence is TGTGCCAGCAGTGTTCTTCGGGGGGCAAGCACAGATACGCAGTATTTT.

J is TRBJ2-1 and V is TRBV5-6; D is possibly TRBD1 (6 bases). Per the germline V gene, CDR1 is SGHDT and CDR2 is YYEEEE. CDR3 length: 15 residues. V was trimmed by 3 bases and J by 8 bases, leaving 18 bases between them. The CDR3 coding sequence is TGTGCCAGCAGCTCGTCAGGGGCCCCGTGGGATGAGCAGTTCTTC. Amino acids: CASSSSGAPWDEQFF. Full variable domain (outside the CDR3, taken from reference TRBV5-6 and TRBJ2-1): DAGVTQSPTHLIKTRGQQVTLRCSPKSGHDTVSWYQQALGQGPQFIFQYYEEEERQRGNFPDRFSGHQFPNYSSELNVNALLLGDSALYLCASSSSGAPWDEQFFGPGTRLTVL.

This chain connects TRBV7-9 to TRBJ1-1, with D unresolved. With 3 bases removed from V and 11 bases from J, the gap between germline ends came to 10 bases. The CDR3 has 11 amino acids. Germline values: CDR1 SEHNR, CDR2 FQNEAQ (reference sequence). The CDR3 protein is CASSFTHRAFF. CDR3 nucleotides: TGTGCCAGCAGCTTCACACACCGCGCTTTCTTT.

This clone was picked up one time. The CDR3 protein is CASSQVPGPGNTIYF. The CDR3 DNA sequence: TGCGCCAGCAGCCAAGTTCCAGGGCCCGGAAACACCATATATTTT. J is TRBJ1-3 and V is TRBV4-1; D is possibly TRBD1 (5 bases). V lost 1 base, J lost 4 bases, and 11 bases lay in between. Germline CDR1 reads MGHRA; CDR2 reads YSYEKL. The CDR3 spans 15 residues.

V usage is TRBV25-1 and J usage is TRBJ2-3; 15 bases fit TRBD2. Germline V gene lookup returns CDR1 MGHDK and CDR2 SYGVNS. CDR3 size: 18 residues. Trimming took 4 bases from V and 0 from J; bases not matched to a gene: 5. The CDR3 coding sequence is TGTGCCAGCAGTGTACCGGGACTAGCGGGAGGAAGCACAGATACGCAGTATTTT. Translation: CASSVPGLAGGSTDTQYF.

The rearrangement uses TRBV15 and TRBJ2-7; TRBD1 matches at 10 bases. V shed 5 bases and J 3 bases; nucleotides not matched to a gene: 7. CDR1 is LNHNV, CDR2 YYDKDF, per germline (reference sequence). This CDR3 comprises 15 residues. Here the CDR3 DNA reads TGTGCCACCAGCTCACGCCGGGACAGGGGCTACGAGCAGTACTTC. Amino acid sequence: CATSSRRDRGYEQYF.